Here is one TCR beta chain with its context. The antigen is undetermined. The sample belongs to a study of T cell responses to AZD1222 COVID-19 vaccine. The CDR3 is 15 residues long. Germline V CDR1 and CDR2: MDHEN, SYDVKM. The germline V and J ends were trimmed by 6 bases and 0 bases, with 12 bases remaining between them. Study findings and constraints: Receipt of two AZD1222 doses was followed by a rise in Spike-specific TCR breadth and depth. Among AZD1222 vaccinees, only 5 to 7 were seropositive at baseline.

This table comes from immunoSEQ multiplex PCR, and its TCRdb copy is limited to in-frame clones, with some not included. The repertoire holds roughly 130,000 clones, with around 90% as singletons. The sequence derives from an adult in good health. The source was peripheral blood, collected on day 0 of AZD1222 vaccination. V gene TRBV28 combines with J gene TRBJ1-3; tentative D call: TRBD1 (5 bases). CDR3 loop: CASSIGTASGNTIYF. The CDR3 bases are TGTGCCAGCAGCATCGGGACGGCCTCTGGAAACACCATATATTTT. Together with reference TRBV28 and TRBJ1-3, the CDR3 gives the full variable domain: DVKVTQSSRYLVKRTGEKVFLECVQDMDHENMFWYRQDPGLGLRLIYFSYDVKMKEKGDIPEGYSVSREKKERFSLILESASTNQTSMYLCASSIGTASGNTIYFGEGSWLTVV.